What follows are 8 T cell receptor beta chains derived from one specimen sequenced in a study of CD8+CD57+ T cells in acquired aplastic anemia. Genomic DNA templated the TCR beta VDJ and CDR3 profiling. TCRdb reprocessed the reads with MiXCR, giving one entry per CDR3 protein. The data contain hundreds of thousands of distinct CDR3 sequences, 55% to 65% of them singletons. Sequenced sample: sorted CD4+, CD8+, or CD8+CD57+ T cells (not recorded which) from PBMCs. The receptors were sampled from a human donor with severe aplastic anemia or a healthy control (not recorded which).

This clonotype has more than one count but fewer than ten. The rearrangement links TRBV24-1 to TRBJ2-2; D may match TRBD1 or TRBD2 (5 bases each). CDR3 length equals 14 residues. Germline V lookup: CDR1 KGHDR, CDR2 SFDVKD. Trimming shortened V by 6 bases and J by 3 bases, and 10 bases separated the two germline ends. CDR3 in amino acids: CATSPSRDTGELFF. CDR3 DNA: TGTGCCACCAGTCCTAGCAGGGACACCGGGGAGCTGTTTTTT.

This clonotype was detected ten times or more. V and J are TRBV12-3 or TRBV12-4 and TRBJ2-3, with a weak D call TRBD1 (6 bases). The CDR3 spans 14 residues. V dropped 3 bases and J dropped 2 bases, with 9 bases sitting between them. The CDR3 nucleotides are TGTGCCAGCAGTTTCGGACAGAACACAGATACGCAGTATTTT. Its translation: CASSFGQNTDTQYF.

This clonotype was seen repeatedly, ten times or more. This rearrangement joins TRBV19 to TRBJ1-4; 7 bases match TRBD1. CDR3 length: 15 amino acids. Germline trimming cut 3 bases from V and 7 bases from J; bases unmatched to any gene: 8. Germline V gene data show CDR1 as LNHDA and CDR2 as SQIVND (reference sequence). The CDR3 reads CASSIGGTASEKLFF. The CDR3 DNA is TGTGCCAGTAGTATTGGAGGGACAGCGAGTGAAAAACTGTTTTTT.

V usage is TRBV7-9 and J usage is TRBJ2-7, with D tentatively TRBD1 or TRBD2 (5 bases each). The V end was cut by 5 bases, the J end by 2 bases, with 10 bases between. Germline values: CDR1 SEHNR, CDR2 FQNEAQ (reference sequence). The CDR3 length is 13 residues. The CDR3 DNA sequence: TGTGCCAGCAGCCGGGGACGGACCTACGAGCAGTACTTC. The encoded protein is CASSRGRTYEQYF.

V is TRBV30 and J is TRBJ2-5; tentatively, D is TRBD2 (5 bases). The V end lost 0 bases, the J end lost 3 bases, and 20 bases lay between the germline ends. From germline, CDR1 is GTSNPN and CDR2 SVGIG (reference sequence). The CDR3 contains 17 residues. The CDR3 is CAWSVRIKRLLKETQYF. The CDR3 coding sequence is TGTGCCTGGAGTGTACGAATTAAGAGACTACTGAAAGAGACCCAGTACTTC.

J is TRBJ1-2 and V is TRBV30; D remains ambiguous. The germline CDR1 and CDR2 sequences are GTSNPN and SVGIG (reference sequence). The CDR3 is 13 amino acids. The V end lost 3 bases, the J end lost 8 bases, and 16 bases lay between the germline ends. The CDR3 DNA reads as TGTGCCTGGAGGGGAAGGGAGGTTAGAGGCTACACCTTC. This gives the protein CAWRGREVRGYTF.

This chain connects TRBV19 to TRBJ2-2, with TRBD1 matching 7 bases. The CDR3 sequence is 14 residues long. V lost 6 bases and J lost 1; bases outside the gene matches: 2. The germline V gene has CDR1 LNHDA and CDR2 SQIVND (reference sequence). CDR3 amino acids: CASRGQLNTGELFF. The CDR3 DNA is TGTGCCAGTAGGGGACAGTTGAACACCGGGGAGCTGTTTTTT.

The V call is TRBV11-1, the J call TRBJ2-7; D unclear. This CDR3 spans 11 amino acids. The V gene's germline CDR1 is SGHAT and CDR2 FQDESV (reference sequence). V shed 5 bases and J shed 7 bases, with 9 bases lying between them. The CDR3 bases are TGTGCCAGCAGCAAAGGGCCTGAGCAGTACTTC. Translating it yields CASSKGPEQYF.